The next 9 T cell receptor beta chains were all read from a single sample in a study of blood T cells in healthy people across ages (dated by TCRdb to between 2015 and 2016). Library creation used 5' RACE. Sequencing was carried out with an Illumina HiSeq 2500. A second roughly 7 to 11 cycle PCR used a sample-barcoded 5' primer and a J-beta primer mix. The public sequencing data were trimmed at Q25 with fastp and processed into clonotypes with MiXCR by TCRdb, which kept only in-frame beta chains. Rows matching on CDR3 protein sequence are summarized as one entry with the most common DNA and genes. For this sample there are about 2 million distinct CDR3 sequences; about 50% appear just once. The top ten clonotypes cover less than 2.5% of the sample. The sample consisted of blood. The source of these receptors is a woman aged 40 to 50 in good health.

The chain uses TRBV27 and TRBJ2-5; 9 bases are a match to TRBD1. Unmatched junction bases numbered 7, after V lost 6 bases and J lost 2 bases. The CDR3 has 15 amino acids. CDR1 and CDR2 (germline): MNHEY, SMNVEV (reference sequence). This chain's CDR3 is CASRMTGGVQETQYF. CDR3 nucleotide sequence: TGTGCCAGCAGGATGACAGGGGGGGTTCAAGAGACCCAGTACTTC.

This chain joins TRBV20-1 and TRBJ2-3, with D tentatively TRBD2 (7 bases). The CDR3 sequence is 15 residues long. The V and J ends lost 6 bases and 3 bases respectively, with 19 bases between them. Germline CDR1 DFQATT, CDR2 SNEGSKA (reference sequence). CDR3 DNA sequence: TGCAGTGCGACAGGCGACGCGGGGGAAACAGATACGCAGTATTTT. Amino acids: CSATGDAGETDTQYF.

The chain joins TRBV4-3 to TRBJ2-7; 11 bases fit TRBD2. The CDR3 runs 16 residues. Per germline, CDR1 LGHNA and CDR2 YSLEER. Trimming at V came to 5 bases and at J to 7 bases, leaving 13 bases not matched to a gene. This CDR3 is CASSTRSGGANNEQYF. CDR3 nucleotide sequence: TGCGCCAGCAGCACCCGTAGCGGGGGGGCCAACAATGAGCAGTACTTC.

As DNA, the CDR3 is TGTGCCAGCAGTACCCTCCCGGGGGGCCAGGGAGAGACCCAGTACTTC. Amino acids: CASSTLPGGQGETQYF. This rearrangement joins TRBV6-6 to TRBJ2-7, with TRBD2 as a possible D gene (7 bases). The J call is in doubt because the DNA end fits TRBJ2-5 better. The CDR3 runs 16 residues. Germline V CDR1 and CDR2: MNHNY, SVGAGI (reference sequence).

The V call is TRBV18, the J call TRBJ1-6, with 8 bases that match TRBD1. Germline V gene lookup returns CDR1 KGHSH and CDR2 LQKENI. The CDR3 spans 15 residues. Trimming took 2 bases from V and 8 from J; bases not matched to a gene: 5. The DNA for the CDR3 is TGTGCCAGCTCACCATTAGGACAGGGCGATTCACCCCTCCACTTT. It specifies CASSPLGQGDSPLHF.

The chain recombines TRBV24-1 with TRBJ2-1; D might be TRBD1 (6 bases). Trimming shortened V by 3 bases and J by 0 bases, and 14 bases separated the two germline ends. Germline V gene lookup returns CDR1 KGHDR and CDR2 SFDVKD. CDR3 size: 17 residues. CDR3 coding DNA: TGTGCCACCAGTGATGTCCGACAGGAAAGCTCCTACAATGAGCAGTTCTTC. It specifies CATSDVRQESSYNEQFF.

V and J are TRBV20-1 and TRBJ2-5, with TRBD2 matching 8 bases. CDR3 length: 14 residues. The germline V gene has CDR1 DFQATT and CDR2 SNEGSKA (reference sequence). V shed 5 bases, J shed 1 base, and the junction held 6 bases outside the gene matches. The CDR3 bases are TGCAGTGCTGGTCGGGGGGGCCCCCAAGAGACCCAGTACTTC. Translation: CSAGRGGPQETQYF.

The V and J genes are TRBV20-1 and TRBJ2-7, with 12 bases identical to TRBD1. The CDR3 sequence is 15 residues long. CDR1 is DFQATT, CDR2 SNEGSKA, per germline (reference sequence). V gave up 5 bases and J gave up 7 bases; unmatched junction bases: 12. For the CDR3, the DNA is TGCAGTGCTCGAATCCCGGGACAGGGGGCCAGGGAGCAGTACTTC. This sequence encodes CSARIPGQGAREQYF.

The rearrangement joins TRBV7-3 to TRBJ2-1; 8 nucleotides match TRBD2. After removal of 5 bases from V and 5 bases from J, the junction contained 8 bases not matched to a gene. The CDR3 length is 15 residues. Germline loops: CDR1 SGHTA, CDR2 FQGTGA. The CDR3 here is CASSISGGINNEQFF. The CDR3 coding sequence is TGTGCCAGCAGCATAAGCGGGGGTATAAACAATGAGCAGTTCTTC. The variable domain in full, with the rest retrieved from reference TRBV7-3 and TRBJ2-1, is GAGVSQTPSNKVTEKGKYVELRCDPISGHTALYWYRQSLGQGPEFLIYFQGTGAADDSGLPNDRFFAVRPEGSVSTLKIQRTERGDSAVYLCASSISGGINNEQFFGPGTRLTVL.